This T cell receptor beta chain was found in a study of monozygotic twins with inflammatory bowel disease. Germline CDR1 and CDR2: KGHDR and SFDVKD. This CDR3 has 14 residues. Every TCR library used around 3,400 ng of total RNA. cDNA was produced in eight separate reactions per sample. TCRdb re-called the 5' RACE reads and shows each CDR3 protein once, DNA omitted. Its clone listing holds 160,000 or so distinct CDR3 sequences. The sequence was obtained from a human donor with ulcerative colitis or Crohn's disease, or a healthy co-twin of an affected twin (not recorded which). This rearrangement joins TRBV24-1 to TRBJ1-2. Material for sequencing was blood. The chain's CDR3 is CATSDSGPNYGYTF.